This T cell receptor (beta chain) was observed in a study of spatial heterogeneity in lung cancer. Study in general: Samples were donated by 72 untreated early-stage non-small cell lung cancer patients.

Regarding time point: blood at routine non-recurrence follow-up after resection. The authors sequenced whole RNA from tumor, nontumor lung or frozen PBMC without sorting. This clonotype was seen repeatedly, ten times or more. Its target is unknown. Overall study findings and caveats: Follow-up blood showed ubiquitous expanded tumor TCRs less than blood at resection did.

Every individual TCR cDNA molecule carried its own unique molecular identifier, which allowed correction of PCR and sequencing errors. TCRdb reprocessed the 5' RACE reads with MiXCR, giving one entry per CDR3 protein. The sample holds 25,000 or so distinct CDR3 sequences, about 5.6% seen once. Germline loops: CDR1 SGHTA, CDR2 FQGNSA. Trimming took 4 bases from V and 1 from J, leaving 15 bases between them. This CDR3 contains 16 residues. The clonotype originates from a male donor with early-stage non-small cell lung cancer. The V call is TRBV7-2, the J call TRBJ2-3, with unresolved D. Material: PBMCs, obtained at follow-up. The CDR3 spells CASSWRSVSGTDTQYF. The CDR3 DNA reads as TGTGCCAGCAGCTGGCGCTCGGTTTCGGGCACAGATACGCAGTATTTT.